Below are 8 T cell receptor beta chains sequenced from a single sample in a study of T-cell reconstitution after alpha-beta-depleted transplantation in children. Researchers prepared the TCRbeta library using unique molecular identifiers, the study reports. Via MiXCR, TCRdb re-called the PCR reads, giving one row per CDR3 protein. The sample comprises approximately 490,000 distinct CDR3 sequences, over 9.5% of which are singletons, and around 2.2% rests with the top ten. This specimen consisted of PBMCs, obtained before TCRalphabeta/CD19-depleted stem cell transplant. Receptor source: a child aged 2 to 9 with inherited bone marrow failure, due to receive a stem cell transplant.

In this sample, this clonotype turned up many times. This chain links TRBV11-2 with TRBJ1-6, with D perhaps matching TRBD1 (6 bases). From germline, CDR1 is SGHAT and CDR2 FQNNGV. The V and J ends lost 0 bases and 7 bases respectively, with 16 bases between them. The CDR3 loop spans 17 amino acids. The CDR3 loop reads CASSLDLGAGGNSPLHF. The DNA of the CDR3 is TGTGCCAGCAGCTTAGATCTGGGGGCCGGGGGGAATTCACCCCTCCACTTT.

Ten or more counts support this clonotype. The chain links TRBV29-1 to TRBJ2-5; 8 nucleotides line up with TRBD1. CDR1 is SQVTM and CDR2 is ANQGSEA in the germline V gene. This CDR3 contains 12 residues. Trimming removed 7 bases from V and 5 bases from J; junction bases left unmatched: 6. This CDR3 is CSADRGGETQYF. DNA for the CDR3: TGCAGCGCCGACAGGGGAGGCGAGACCCAGTACTTC.

V and J are TRBV7-9 and TRBJ1-3, with D uncertain. Looked up from germline, CDR1 is SEHNR and CDR2 is FQNEAQ (reference sequence). This CDR3 region has 14 residues. The germline V and J ends were trimmed by 3 bases and 0 bases, with 6 bases remaining between them. CDR3 protein: CASSFKRSGNTIYF. The CDR3 DNA follows: TGTGCCAGCAGCTTTAAACGCTCTGGAAACACCATATATTTT.

In its sample, this clonotype was seen many times. V gene TRBV4-1 combines with J gene TRBJ2-3, with D possibly TRBD2 on 6 matching bases. V lost 0 bases and J lost 2, with 18 bases in between. CDR3 length: 18 residues. Germline loops: CDR1 MGHRA, CDR2 YSYEKL. As DNA, the CDR3 is TGCGCCAGCAGCCAAGAGCCTTTATTTAGCGGCTCCACAGATACGCAGTATTTT. It encodes CASSQEPLFSGSTDTQYF.

This clonotype was seen only a few times. This sequence joins TRBV7-2 and TRBJ1-1; possible D gene TRBD1, 5 bases. The length of the CDR3 is 15 residues. Between the trimmed V and J ends, which lost 5 bases and 5 bases, there was a span of 18 bases. CDR1 is SGHTA, CDR2 FQGNSA, per germline. CDR3 bases: TGTGCCAGCAGCCCCCGACAGCGGCTGATTACTGAAGCTTTCTTT. Translating gives CASSPRQRLITEAFF.

This clonotype was recorded a few times. The V gene is TRBV15, the J gene TRBJ2-3; no definite D call. The V and J ends lost 4 bases and 2 bases respectively, with 10 bases between them. This CDR3 has 14 residues. The germline V gene has CDR1 LNHNV and CDR2 YYDKDF (reference sequence). The CDR3 here is CATSMSPVTDTQYF. The CDR3 coding sequence is TGTGCCACCAGCATGAGCCCCGTCACAGATACGCAGTATTTT.

This chain connects TRBV6-6 to TRBJ2-4, with TRBD2 as a possible D gene (6 bases). The V end lost 5 bases, the J end lost 7 bases, and 9 bases lay between the germline ends. Germline CDR1 is MNHNY and CDR2 is SVGAGI (reference sequence). This CDR3 has 12 residues. As DNA, the CDR3 is TGTGCCAGCAGTCCACTAGCCAACATTCAGTACTTC. This codes for CASSPLANIQYF.

The rearrangement uses TRBV7-2 and TRBJ1-3; 9 positions match TRBD1. V shed 2 bases and J 4 bases; nucleotides not matched to a gene: 3. This CDR3 is built from 15 residues. From germline, CDR1 is SGHTA and CDR2 FQGNSA. The CDR3 DNA is TGTGCCAGCAGCTTAAGGACAGGGGTCGGAAACACCATATATTTT. Its translation is CASSLRTGVGNTIYF.